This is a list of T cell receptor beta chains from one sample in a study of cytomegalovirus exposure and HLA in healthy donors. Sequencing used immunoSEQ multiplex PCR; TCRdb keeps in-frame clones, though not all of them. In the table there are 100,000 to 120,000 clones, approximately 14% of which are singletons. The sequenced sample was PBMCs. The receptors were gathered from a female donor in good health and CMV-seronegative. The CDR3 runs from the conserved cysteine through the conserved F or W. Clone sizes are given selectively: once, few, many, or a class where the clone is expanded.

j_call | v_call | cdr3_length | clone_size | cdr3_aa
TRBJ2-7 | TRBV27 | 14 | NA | CASSPGLAAYEQYF
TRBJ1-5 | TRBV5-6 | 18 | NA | CASSDPPRTGVTNQPQHF
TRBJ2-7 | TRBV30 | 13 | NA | CAWSLARGGEQYF
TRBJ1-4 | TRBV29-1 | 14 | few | CSVEYEGAGEKLFF
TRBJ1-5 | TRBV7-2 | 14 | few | CASSSTVNNQPQHF
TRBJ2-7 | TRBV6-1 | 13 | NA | CASMRTSSHEQYF
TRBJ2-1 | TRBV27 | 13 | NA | CASRTSGHNEQFF
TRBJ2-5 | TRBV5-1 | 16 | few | CASSLSPTGQGETQYF
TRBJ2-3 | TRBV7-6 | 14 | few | CASSLLGGTDTQYF
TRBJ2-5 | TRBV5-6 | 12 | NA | CASSLAEETQYF
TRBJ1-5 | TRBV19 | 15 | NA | CASTWDRGWNQPQHF
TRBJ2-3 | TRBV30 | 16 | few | CAWTEFGLVYTDTQYF
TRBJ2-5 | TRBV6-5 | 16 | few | CASSYSTSGGEETQYF
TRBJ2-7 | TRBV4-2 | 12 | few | CASSQDLYEQYF
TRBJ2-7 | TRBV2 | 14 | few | CASSGVAGAYEQYF
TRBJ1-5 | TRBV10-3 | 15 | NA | CAISDRQGFNQPQHF
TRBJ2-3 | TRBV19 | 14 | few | CASSLRGQGDTQYF
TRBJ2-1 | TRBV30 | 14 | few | CAWRTTSSYNEQFF
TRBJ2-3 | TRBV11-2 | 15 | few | CASSPGLAKTDTQYF
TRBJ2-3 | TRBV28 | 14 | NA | CASRTEQGTDTQYF
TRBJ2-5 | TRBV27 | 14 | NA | CASSRDRGQETQYF
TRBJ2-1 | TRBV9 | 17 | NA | CASSPARVVGGYNEQFF
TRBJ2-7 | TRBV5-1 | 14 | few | CASSSGTGAYEQYF
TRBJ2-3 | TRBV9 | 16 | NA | CASSVPSGSSTDTQYF
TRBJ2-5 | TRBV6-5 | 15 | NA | CASSYSIAGEETQYF
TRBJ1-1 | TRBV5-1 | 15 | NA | CASSPARVYVTEAFF
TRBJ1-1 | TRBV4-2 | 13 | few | CASSQDEAVRAFF